The T cell receptor beta chain described here comes from a study of T cells in Graves' hyperthyroidism and ophthalmopathy. Concerning this clonotype itself: Its target is unknown.

It was uncontrolled infection, other autoimmune disease, pregnancy or lactation that excluded patients. Broader study findings: Most clonotypes expanded in the thyroid (above 0.001) were also present in blood.

Amplification targeted TCR beta CDR3 regions from RNA transcripts. TCR CDR3 underwent first-round RT-PCR with the HTBI primer set. TCRdb reprocessed the multiplex PCR reads via MiXCR and lists one record per CDR3 protein. The sample shows about 500,000 distinct CDR3 sequences, 46% of them seen only once. The source material was peripheral blood or thyroid tissue (not recorded which). This receptor was taken from an adult woman with Graves' disease, either hyperthyroidism or ophthalmopathy (not recorded which).

The DNA for the CDR3 is TGTGCCAGCAGTGTACCGGGACAGGAGATCACCGGGGAGCTGTTTTTT. Protein sequence: CASSVPGQEITGELFF. The chain has TRBV28 and TRBJ2-2, with 8 bases aligning to TRBD1. Germline CDR1 is MDHEN and CDR2 is SYDVKM. The CDR3 has 16 residues. J gave up 4 bases and V 5 bases, and 9 bases lay outside the gene matches.